This note documents a single TCR beta chain sequence. The germline V gene has CDR1 MNHEY and CDR2 SVGEGT. This CDR3 comprises 14 residues. V lost 5 bases, J lost 3 bases, and 2 bases stayed unmatched. The data belong to a study of blood T cell repertoires in COVID-19. About the research overall: COVID-19 samples collected from the United States, Italy and Spain covered acute and convalescent phases.

In the original workflow: How many nucleated cells were present was estimated from reference gene primer amplification. Clones were read by immunoSEQ multiplex PCR, and TCRdb kept only the in-frame ones, dropping some. V, J and clone size are taken as reported in that table, and D and trimming were inferred from the DNA itself. The sample includes approximately 77,000 clones, about 82% of them seen just once. Sequenced sample: peripheral blood. This receptor was taken from a man over 45 with COVID-19, enrolled during active disease. V usage is TRBV6-2 or TRBV6-3 and J usage is TRBJ1-5, with TRBD1 matching over 9 bases. The CDR3 here is CASSRTGDNQPQHF. CDR3 nucleotide sequence: TGTGCCAGCAGTAGGACAGGGGACAATCAGCCCCAGCATTTT.